Listed below are T cell receptor beta chains from one sample, sequenced in a study of blood T cell repertoires in COVID-19. Measured with immunoSEQ multiplex PCR; TCRdb has only the in-frame clones, and not every one. The table has a few hundred thousand clones, 80% to 85% seen once. The source material was peripheral blood. The receptors shown here come from a person between 70 and 80 years old with COVID-19, enrolled during active disease. Both conserved end residues are part of each CDR3. The D gene is left open where the match is weak. Size tells how often a clone was seen (once, few, many) or the class of an expanded clone, and some rows leave it out.

j_gene: TRBJ2-1; abundance: NA; d_gene: TRBD2; v_gene: TRBV10-1; CDR3aa: CASSEYLPSGRQGEQFF; CDR3nt: TGCGCCAGCAGTGAGTACCTCCCTAGCGGGAGGCAGGGTGAGCAGTTCTTC
j_gene: TRBJ2-6; abundance: NA; d_gene: NA; v_gene: TRBV6-4; CDR3aa: CASSESSGANVLTF; CDR3nt: TGTGCCAGCAGTGAGAGCTCTGGGGCCAACGTCCTGACTTTC
j_gene: TRBJ1-3; abundance: NA; d_gene: TRBD1; v_gene: TRBV5-1; CDR3aa: CASSLAPRGGRIGNTIYF; CDR3nt: TGCGCCAGCAGCTTGGCTCCGAGAGGGGGCAGGATTGGAAACACCATATATTTT
j_gene: TRBJ2-5; abundance: NA; d_gene: NA; v_gene: TRBV9; CDR3aa: CASSARGISQETQYF; CDR3nt: TGTGCCAGCAGCGCTAGGGGAATCAGTCAAGAGACCCAGTACTTC
j_gene: TRBJ2-7; abundance: few; d_gene: TRBD2; v_gene: TRBV27; CDR3aa: CASSFLAGGPYEQYF; CDR3nt: TGTGCCAGCAGTTTTCTCGCGGGAGGGCCCTACGAGCAGTACTTC
j_gene: TRBJ2-1; abundance: NA; d_gene: TRBD2; v_gene: TRBV28; CDR3aa: CASSLTSGGASSNEQFF; CDR3nt: TGTGCCAGCAGTTTAACTAGCGGGGGGGCGTCCTCCAATGAGCAGTTCTTC
j_gene: TRBJ1-4; abundance: NA; d_gene: NA; v_gene: TRBV28; CDR3aa: CASSFRTAATNEKLFF; CDR3nt: TGTGCCAGCAGTTTTAGGACAGCCGCAACTAATGAAAAACTGTTTTTT
j_gene: TRBJ1-5; abundance: NA; d_gene: TRBD1; v_gene: TRBV19; CDR3aa: CASRDRGWDQPQHF; CDR3nt: TGTGCCAGTAGGGACAGGGGATGGGATCAGCCCCAGCATTTT
j_gene: TRBJ2-5; abundance: NA; d_gene: NA; v_gene: TRBV28; CDR3aa: CASSPSTGWGETQYF; CDR3nt: TGTGCCAGCAGTCCCTCTACAGGGTGGGGGGAGACCCAGTACTTC
j_gene: TRBJ2-5; abundance: NA; d_gene: TRBD1; v_gene: TRBV24-1; CDR3aa: CATSDFGQGRETQYF; CDR3nt: TGTGCCACCAGTGATTTTGGACAGGGGCGAGAGACCCAGTACTTC
j_gene: TRBJ2-5; abundance: NA; d_gene: TRBD2; v_gene: TRBV11-2; CDR3aa: CASSLDSRLAGGVGETQYF; CDR3nt: TGTGCCAGCAGCTTAGACTCGCGACTAGCGGGAGGGGTGGGAGAGACCCAGTACTTC
j_gene: TRBJ2-5; abundance: NA; d_gene: TRBD1; v_gene: TRBV30; CDR3aa: CAWETGQETQYF; CDR3nt: TGTGCCTGGGAGACAGGGCAAGAGACCCAGTACTTC
j_gene: TRBJ2-7; abundance: few; d_gene: NA; v_gene: TRBV18; CDR3aa: CASAGVSYEQYF; CDR3nt: TGTGCCAGCGCAGGGGTCAGCTACGAGCAGTACTTC
j_gene: TRBJ1-2; abundance: NA; d_gene: TRBD1; v_gene: TRBV11-2; CDR3aa: CASSPDRATYGYTF; CDR3nt: TGTGCCAGCAGTCCGGACAGGGCAACCTATGGCTACACCTTC
j_gene: TRBJ1-4; abundance: NA; d_gene: TRBD1; v_gene: TRBV19; CDR3aa: CASSDPRGGANEKLFF; CDR3nt: TGTGCCAGTAGTGACCCTCGAGGGGGCGCAAACGAAAAACTGTTTTTT
j_gene: TRBJ2-1; abundance: NA; d_gene: TRBD1; v_gene: TRBV9; CDR3aa: CASSVVQGGSYNEQFF; CDR3nt: TGTGCCAGCAGCGTAGTACAGGGGGGCTCCTACAATGAGCAGTTCTTC
j_gene: TRBJ2-2; abundance: NA; d_gene: NA; v_gene: TRBV7-8; CDR3aa: CASSLTGTNTGELFF; CDR3nt: TGTGCCAGCAGCCTGACAGGCACGAACACCGGGGAGCTGTTTTTT
j_gene: TRBJ1-2; abundance: NA; d_gene: TRBD1; v_gene: TRBV12-3/TRBV12-4; CDR3aa: CAGLDREGGYTF; CDR3nt: TGTGCCGGCTTAGACAGGGAAGGGGGCTACACCTTC
j_gene: TRBJ2-4; abundance: NA; d_gene: TRBD1; v_gene: TRBV7-8; CDR3aa: CASSRTGKNIQYF; CDR3nt: TGTGCCAGCAGCCGGACAGGAAAAAACATTCAGTACTTC
j_gene: TRBJ2-7; abundance: NA; d_gene: NA; v_gene: TRBV7-9; CDR3aa: CASSLGSLTSYEQYF; CDR3nt: TGTGCCAGCAGCTTAGGGAGCCTAACTTCCTACGAGCAGTACTTC
j_gene: TRBJ2-1; abundance: NA; d_gene: TRBD1; v_gene: TRBV5-6; CDR3aa: CASIGTGGINEQFF; CDR3nt: TGTGCCAGCATCGGGACAGGGGGCATCAATGAGCAGTTCTTC
j_gene: TRBJ2-4; abundance: NA; d_gene: NA; v_gene: TRBV10-3; CDR3aa: CAISDPTSPIQYF; CDR3nt: TGTGCCATCAGTGACCCGACTAGTCCCATTCAGTACTTC
j_gene: TRBJ1-5; abundance: once; d_gene: NA; v_gene: TRBV2; CDR3aa: CASSEGRARGQPQHF; CDR3nt: TGTGCCAGCAGTGAAGGGAGGGCCAGAGGACAGCCCCAGCATTTT
j_gene: TRBJ1-1; abundance: NA; d_gene: NA; v_gene: TRBV29-1; CDR3aa: CSVGTVNTEAFF; CDR3nt: TGCAGCGTTGGGACAGTGAACACTGAAGCTTTCTTT
j_gene: TRBJ1-1; abundance: NA; d_gene: TRBD1; v_gene: TRBV7-6; CDR3aa: CASSRTGPNTEAFF; CDR3nt: TGTGCCAGCAGCCGGACAGGGCCGAACACTGAAGCTTTCTTT
j_gene: TRBJ2-7; abundance: NA; d_gene: TRBD1; v_gene: TRBV19; CDR3aa: CASSAGTGSYEQYF; CDR3nt: TGTGCCAGTAGTGCGGGGACAGGCTCCTACGAGCAGTACTTC
j_gene: TRBJ1-6; abundance: NA; d_gene: TRBD1; v_gene: TRBV6-5; CDR3aa: CASKRDRPNSPLHF; CDR3nt: TGTGCCAGCAAACGGGACAGACCAAATTCACCCCTCCACTTT
j_gene: TRBJ2-7; abundance: NA; d_gene: TRBD2; v_gene: TRBV9; CDR3aa: CASSPLAGSREQYF; CDR3nt: TGTGCCAGCAGCCCTCTAGCGGGATCTCGGGAGCAGTACTTC
j_gene: TRBJ2-2; abundance: NA; d_gene: NA; v_gene: TRBV12-3/TRBV12-4; CDR3aa: CASSFLEGGELFF; CDR3nt: TGTGCCAGCAGTTTTTTAGAGGGCGGGGAGCTGTTTTTT
j_gene: TRBJ2-1; abundance: NA; d_gene: TRBD2; v_gene: TRBV6-2/TRBV6-3; CDR3aa: CASSPGTSYNEQFF; CDR3nt: TGTGCCAGCAGTCCCGGGACTAGCTACAATGAGCAGTTCTTC